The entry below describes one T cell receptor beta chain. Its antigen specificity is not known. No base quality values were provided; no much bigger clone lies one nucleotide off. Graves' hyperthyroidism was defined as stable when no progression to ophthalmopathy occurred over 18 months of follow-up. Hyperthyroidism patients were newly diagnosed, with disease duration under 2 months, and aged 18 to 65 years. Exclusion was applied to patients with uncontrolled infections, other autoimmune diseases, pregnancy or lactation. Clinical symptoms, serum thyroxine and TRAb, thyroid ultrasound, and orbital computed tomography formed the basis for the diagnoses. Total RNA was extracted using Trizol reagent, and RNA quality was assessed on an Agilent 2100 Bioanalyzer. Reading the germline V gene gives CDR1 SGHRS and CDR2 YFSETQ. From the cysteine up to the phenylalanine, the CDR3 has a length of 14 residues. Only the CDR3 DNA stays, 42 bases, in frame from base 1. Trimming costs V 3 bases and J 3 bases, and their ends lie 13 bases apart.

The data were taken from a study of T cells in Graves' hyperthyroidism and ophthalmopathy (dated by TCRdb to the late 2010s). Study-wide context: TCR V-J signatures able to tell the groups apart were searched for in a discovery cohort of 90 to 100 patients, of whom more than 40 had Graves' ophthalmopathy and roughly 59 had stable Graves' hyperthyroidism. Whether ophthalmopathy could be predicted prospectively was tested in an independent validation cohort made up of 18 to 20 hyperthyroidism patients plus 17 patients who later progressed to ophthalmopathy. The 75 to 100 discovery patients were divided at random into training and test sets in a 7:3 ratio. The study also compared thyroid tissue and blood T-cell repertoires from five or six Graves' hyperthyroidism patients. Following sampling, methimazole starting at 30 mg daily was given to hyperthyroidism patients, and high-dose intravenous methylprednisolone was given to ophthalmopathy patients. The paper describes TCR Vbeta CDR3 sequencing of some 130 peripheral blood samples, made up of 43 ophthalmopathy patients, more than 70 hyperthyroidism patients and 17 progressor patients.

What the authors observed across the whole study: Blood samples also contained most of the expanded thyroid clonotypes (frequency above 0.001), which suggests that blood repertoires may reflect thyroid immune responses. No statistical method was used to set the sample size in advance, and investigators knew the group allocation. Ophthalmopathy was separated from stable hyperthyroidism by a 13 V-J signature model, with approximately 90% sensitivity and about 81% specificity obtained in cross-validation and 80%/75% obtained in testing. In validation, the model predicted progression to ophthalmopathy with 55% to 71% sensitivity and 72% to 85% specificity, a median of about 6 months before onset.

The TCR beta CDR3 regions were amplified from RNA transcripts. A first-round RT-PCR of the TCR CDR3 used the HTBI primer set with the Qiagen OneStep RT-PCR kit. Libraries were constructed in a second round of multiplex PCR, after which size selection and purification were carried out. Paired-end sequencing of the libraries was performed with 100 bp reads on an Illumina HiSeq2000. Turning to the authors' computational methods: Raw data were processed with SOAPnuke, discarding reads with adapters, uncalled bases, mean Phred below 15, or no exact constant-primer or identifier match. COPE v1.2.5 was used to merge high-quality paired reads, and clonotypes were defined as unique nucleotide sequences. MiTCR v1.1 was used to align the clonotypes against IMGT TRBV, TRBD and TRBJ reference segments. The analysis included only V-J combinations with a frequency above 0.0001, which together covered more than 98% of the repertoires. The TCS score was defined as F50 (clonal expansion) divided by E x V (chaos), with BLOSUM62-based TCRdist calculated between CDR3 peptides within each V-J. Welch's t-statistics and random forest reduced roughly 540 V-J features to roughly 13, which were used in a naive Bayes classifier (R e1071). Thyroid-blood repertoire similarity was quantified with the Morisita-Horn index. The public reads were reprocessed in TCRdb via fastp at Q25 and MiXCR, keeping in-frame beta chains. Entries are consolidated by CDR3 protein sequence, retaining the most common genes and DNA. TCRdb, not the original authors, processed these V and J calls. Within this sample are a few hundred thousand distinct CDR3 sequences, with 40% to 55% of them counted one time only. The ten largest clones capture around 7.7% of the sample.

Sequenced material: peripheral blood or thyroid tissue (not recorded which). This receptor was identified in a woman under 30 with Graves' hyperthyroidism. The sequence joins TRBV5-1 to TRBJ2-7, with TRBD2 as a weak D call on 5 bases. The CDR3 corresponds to CASSSEADSYEQYF. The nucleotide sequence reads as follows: TGCGCCAGCAGCTCGGAAGCGGATAGCTACGAGCAGTACTTC.